The 18 T cell receptor beta chains given below trace back to one sample, sequenced in a study of blood T cells in healthy people across ages. With a J-beta primer mix and a sample-barcoded 5' primer, a second PCR ran 7 to 11 cycles. MiXCR, applied by TCRdb to the 5' RACE reads, yields one record per CDR3 protein. The data hold around 1,000,000 distinct CDR3 sequences, with roughly 24% observed a single time. This same sample was also part of a study on T cells of mothers and their children.

The sequencing input was blood. Receptors were obtained from a girl aged 2 to 10 in good health.

The chain recombines TRBV7-9 with TRBJ2-7, with 7 nucleotides matching TRBD1. The CDR3 contains 14 residues. The V gene's germline CDR1 is SEHNR and CDR2 FQNEAQ (reference sequence). With 4 bases clipped from V and 2 bases from J, the junction kept 5 bases outside the gene matches. The CDR3 DNA is TGTGCCAGCAGCTACAGGGGCAGGCCCTACGAGCAGTACTTC. It codes for CASSYRGRPYEQYF.

The J gene is TRBJ2-5, the V gene TRBV21-1; the table's D gene call, TRBD1, was not cross checked with the DNA. TRBV21-1 is termed a pseudogene. The CDR3 sequence is 19 residues long. CDR3 DNA sequence: TGTGCCAGCAGCAAAACGATTCGGAGAAGGGGGGACTTACAAGAGACCCAGTACTTC. Translated, it gives CASSKTIRRRGDLQETQYF.

This clonotype was seen many times. The chain employs TRBV29-1 and TRBJ2-3; D ambiguous. This CDR3 is built from 12 residues. Germline V gives CDR1 SQVTM, CDR2 ANQGSEA. Trimming took 2 bases from V and 0 from J, leaving 3 bases between them. CDR3 loop: CSVELSTDTQYF. The CDR3 DNA reads as TGCAGCGTTGAATTAAGCACAGATACGCAGTATTTT.

This clonotype has ten or more counts. The rearrangement uses TRBV12-3 or TRBV12-4 and TRBJ2-1, with D unresolved. The CDR3 contains 12 residues. With 3 bases removed from V and 10 bases from J, the gap between germline ends came to 10 bases. The CDR3 DNA is TGTGCCAGCAGTTTCGGCCAAGGGGAGCAGTTCTTC. Amino acid sequence: CASSFGQGEQFF.

This clonotype appeared a few times. This chain uses TRBV20-1 with TRBJ1-2; 7 bases are shared with TRBD1. This CDR3 spans 12 amino acids. Germline lookup yields CDR1 DFQATT and CDR2 SNEGSKA (reference sequence). Trimming at V came to 3 bases and at J to 13 bases, leaving 11 bases not matched to a gene. The CDR3 loop reads CSARVRDSGATF. CDR3 DNA sequence: TGCAGTGCTAGGGTCCGGGACAGCGGAGCCACCTTC.

The J gene is TRBJ2-5, the V gene TRBV7-8, with 10 bases fitting TRBD1. Germline V gene sequence: CDR1 SGHVS, CDR2 FQNEAQ. V lost 4 bases to trimming and J lost 5 bases; unmatched junction nucleotides: 13. The CDR3 runs to 17 residues. In DNA form, the CDR3 reads TGTGCCAGCAGCTCGGGACAGGGGAGAAATACTTGGGAGACCCAGTACTTC. Translated, it gives CASSSGQGRNTWETQYF.

The V call is TRBV5-6, the J call TRBJ2-7; 8 nucleotides line up with TRBD2. The J call may be in error: the DNA end matches TRBJ2-1 better. This CDR3 contains 16 residues. CDR1 and CDR2 (germline): SGHDT, YYEEEE. As DNA, the CDR3 is TGTGCCAGCAGCTCAGGAAGCGGGAGAAGTTACAATGAGCAGTTCTTC. Protein: CASSSGSGRSYNEQFF.

V and J are TRBV15 and TRBJ2-7; D could derive from TRBD1 or TRBD2 (5 bases each). Germline CDR1 and CDR2: LNHNV and YYDKDF (reference sequence). CDR3 length equals 13 residues. Trimming removed 4 bases at V and 6 bases at J, with 13 bases between. CDR3 DNA sequence: TGTGCCACCAGCACCGGGGCAGGGTCCGAGCAGTACTTC. Its protein product is CATSTGAGSEQYF.

This clonotype has just one count. The V and J genes are TRBV5-1 and TRBJ2-5, with D tentatively TRBD1 or TRBD2 (6 bases each). CDR1 is SGHRS and CDR2 is YFSETQ in the germline V gene. The CDR3 loop spans 15 amino acids. The germline V and J ends were trimmed by 0 bases and 0 bases, with 9 bases remaining between them. DNA for the CDR3: TGCGCCAGCAGCTTGGTGGGGGGCAACCAAGAGACCCAGTACTTC. It specifies CASSLVGGNQETQYF.

This clonotype was counted between two and nine times. The chain combines TRBV7-9 with TRBJ2-1; tentative D call: TRBD2 (5 bases). The J call may be mistaken, given a closer DNA end match to TRBJ2-7. The CDR3 covers 16 residues. The germline V gene has CDR1 SEHNR and CDR2 FQNEAQ (reference sequence). CDR3 region: CASSLARVREPYEQYF. CDR3 DNA: TGTGCCAGCAGCTTAGCGCGGGTGAGGGAACCCTACGAGCAGTACTTC.

The chain has TRBV4-1 and TRBJ1-2; TRBD1 is a possible D gene (6 bases). This CDR3 comprises 15 residues. Germline V gene lookup returns CDR1 MGHRA and CDR2 YSYEKL. The V end lost 3 bases, the J end lost 1 base, and 12 bases lay between the germline ends. The CDR3 protein is CASSQQRGGNYGYTF. CDR3 coding DNA: TGCGCCAGCAGCCAGCAAAGAGGGGGTAACTATGGCTACACCTTC.

This clonotype has a handful of counts. The chain links TRBV29-1 to TRBJ2-5; 9 bases match TRBD2. This CDR3 is 14 amino acids long. Germline V CDR1 and CDR2: SQVTM, ANQGSEA. Trimming took 4 bases from V and 11 from J; bases not matched to a gene: 14. The CDR3 nucleotides read TGCAGCGTTGGGCCTAGCGGGACCATTTGGGAGCAGTACTTC. This codes for CSVGPSGTIWEQYF.

This clonotype has only a few counts. This chain links TRBV28 with TRBJ2-4, with 7 nucleotides matching TRBD1. V trimming: 5 bases; J trimming: 6 bases; junction bases outside the gene matches: 13. There are 16 residues in the CDR3. The germline CDR1 and CDR2 sequences are MDHEN and SYDVKM. CDR3 protein: CASSDPGQGVSNIQYF. The CDR3 coding sequence is TGTGCCAGCAGTGATCCGGGCCAGGGGGTCTCAAACATTCAGTACTTC. Looking up the rest from reference TRBV28 and TRBJ2-4 gives the full variable domain: DVKVTQSSRYLVKRTGEKVFLECVQDMDHENMFWYRQDPGLGLRLIYFSYDVKMKEKGDIPEGYSVSREKKERFSLILESASTNQTSMYLCASSDPGQGVSNIQYFGAGTRLSVL.

This clonotype has a handful of counts. V is TRBV6-4 and J is TRBJ2-5; D unclear. TRBJ2-1 explains the end of the DNA better; the J call may be wrong. The CDR3 totals 13 residues. CDR1 MRHNA and CDR2 SNTAGT come from the germline V gene. CDR3 region: CASSEQYLREQFF. Written as DNA, the CDR3 is TGTGCCAGCAGTGAACAATACCTACGCGAGCAGTTCTTC.

The sample holds many counts of this clonotype. The chain carries TRBV27 and TRBJ2-2; D ambiguous. In germline, CDR1 is MNHEY, CDR2 SMNVEV (reference sequence). Trimming removed 6 bases from V and 5 bases from J, with 7 bases in between. CDR3 size: 12 residues. The chain's CDR3 is CASSLPTGELFF. In DNA form, the CDR3 reads TGTGCCAGCAGCTTGCCGACCGGGGAGCTGTTTTTT.

The V gene is TRBV20-1, the J gene TRBJ2-1, with 8 bases identical to TRBD2. The germline V gene has CDR1 DFQATT and CDR2 SNEGSKA (reference sequence). J lost 3 bases, V lost 8 bases, and 6 bases had no gene match. This CDR3 contains 13 residues. The CDR3 DNA reads as TGCAGTCGTCTAGCGGGTGGCTACAATGAGCAGTTCTTC. Translation gives CSRLAGGYNEQFF.

This clonotype has just a few counts. The V and J genes are TRBV7-2 and TRBJ2-5; TRBD1 might be the D (5 bases). The CDR3 covers 15 residues. CDR1 is SGHTA and CDR2 is FQGNSA in the germline V gene. The ends were cut back, 7 bases at V and 5 bases at J, with 20 bases in the middle. Here the CDR3 DNA reads TGTGCCAGCAACCATATCCAGGCAGGGCTGGAGACCCAGTACTTC. Translating it yields CASNHIQAGLETQYF.

V usage is TRBV28 and J usage is TRBJ2-5, with D possibly being TRBD2 (5 bases). The J call is uncertain, as TRBJ2-7 better fits the DNA end. CDR3 size: 15 residues. Germline assignment: CDR1 MDHEN and CDR2 SYDVKM. The CDR3, as DNA: TGTGCCAGCAGTCTCTTCGGGGAGATATCATACGAGCAGTACTTC. Translation gives CASSLFGEISYEQYF.